These T cell receptor beta chains were read from a single sample in a study of cytomegalovirus exposure and HLA in healthy donors. TCRdb's table, derived via immunoSEQ multiplex PCR, lists solely in-frame clones and lacks some. The sample lists about 120,000 clones, over 75% occurring once. The specimen was PBMCs. The receptors here all came from a young woman in good health and CMV-seronegative. The CDR3 runs from the conserved cysteine through the conserved F or W. Fields, in order: J gene, V gene, CDR3 protein.

TRBJ2-1	TRBV11-3	CASSFRDNYNEQFF
TRBJ1-5	TRBV2	CASGRGVSNQPQHF
TRBJ1-1	TRBV7-8	CASSRDRNTEAFF
NA	TRBV7-2	CASSSFSGGVYEQYF
TRBJ1-2	TRBV6-6	CASSYHRVYGYTF
TRBJ2-7	TRBV14	CAGSESLLANEQYF
TRBJ1-1	TRBV6-5	CASNDSGGRGAFF
TRBJ1-3	TRBV6-1	CASPDSPGNTIYF
TRBJ2-7	TRBV7-8	CASNSGTAYRGQYF
TRBJ2-7	TRBV4-1	CASSRTGGSEQYF
TRBJ1-5	TRBV27	CASSPRGSGQPQHF
TRBJ1-2	TRBV6-5	CASHTRGLNGYTF
TRBJ2-1	TRBV29-1	CSVDRRGGGSYNEQFF
TRBJ1-1	TRBV5-1	CASSFQPGVDMNTEAFF
TRBJ1-1	TRBV2	CASSVEQGNTEAFF
TRBJ2-7	TRBV21-1	CASSKRRLAGDYEQYF
TRBJ2-6	TRBV5-1	CASSPRDRGVSGANGLTF
TRBJ1-2	TRBV27	CASSLIATSGAGYTF
TRBJ1-4	TRBV7-2	CASSPPSEKLFF
TRBJ2-1	TRBV5-1	CASSYGTEQFF
TRBJ2-1	TRBV6-4	CASSDGTGSYNEQFF
TRBJ1-4	TRBV6-1	CASSEIGGGEKLFF
TRBJ1-2	TRBV6-5	CASSYSSPPQVYGYTF
TRBJ1-1	TRBV5-4	CASSSQVEAFF
TRBJ1-5	TRBV19	CASALGPSTTGIPQPQHF
TRBJ2-5	TRBV15	CATSTRGGETQYF
TRBJ2-7	TRBV5-1	CASSVVPGGLSYEQYF
TRBJ2-5	TRBV4-1	CASSSRDRGEETQYF
TRBJ2-3	TRBV4-2	CASSPRGGAGGPDTQYF
TRBJ1-1	TRBV13	CASSLTGLNTEAFF
TRBJ2-2	TRBV5-8	CASSPRVAGAGELFF
TRBJ2-7	TRBV4-1	CASSHLGGYEQYF
TRBJ1-2	TRBV6-5	CASSPQGVWGGYTF
TRBJ2-2	TRBV6-1	CASSEREGLTGELFF
TRBJ2-4	TRBV19	CASSIRSRAADIQYF
TRBJ2-5	TRBV5-5	CASSSQDWYQETQYF
TRBJ2-2	TRBV5-4	CASSMSHRATGELFF
TRBJ2-3	TRBV10-1	CASSNSGRISDTQYF
TRBJ1-5	TRBV7-6	CASSLSGGSNQPQHF
TRBJ2-2	TRBV6-4	CASSEEQGATGELFF
TRBJ2-3	TRBV25-1	CASSSSGSLTDTQYF
TRBJ1-1	TRBV7-2	CASSPGYMNTEAFF
TRBJ2-1	TRBV7-6	CASSLARGVDEQFF
TRBJ1-6	TRBV7-9	CASSQGDPSNSPLHF
TRBJ2-1	TRBV7-9	CAVRDREGNEQFF
TRBJ2-5	TRBV5-1	CASSSRLAGALETQYF
TRBJ1-1	TRBV19	CASKSGNTEAFF
TRBJ1-4	TRBV5-1	CASSPRGQGRTNEKLFF
TRBJ1-1	TRBV7-2	CASSLNIMNTEAFF
TRBJ1-5	TRBV14	CASSQSGAFNQPQHF
TRBJ2-3	TRBV10-3	CAIKQGLSTDTQYF
TRBJ2-7	TRBV7-2	CASSFRDRGYEQYF
TRBJ1-5	TRBV7-2	CASSIWAPDPNQPQHF